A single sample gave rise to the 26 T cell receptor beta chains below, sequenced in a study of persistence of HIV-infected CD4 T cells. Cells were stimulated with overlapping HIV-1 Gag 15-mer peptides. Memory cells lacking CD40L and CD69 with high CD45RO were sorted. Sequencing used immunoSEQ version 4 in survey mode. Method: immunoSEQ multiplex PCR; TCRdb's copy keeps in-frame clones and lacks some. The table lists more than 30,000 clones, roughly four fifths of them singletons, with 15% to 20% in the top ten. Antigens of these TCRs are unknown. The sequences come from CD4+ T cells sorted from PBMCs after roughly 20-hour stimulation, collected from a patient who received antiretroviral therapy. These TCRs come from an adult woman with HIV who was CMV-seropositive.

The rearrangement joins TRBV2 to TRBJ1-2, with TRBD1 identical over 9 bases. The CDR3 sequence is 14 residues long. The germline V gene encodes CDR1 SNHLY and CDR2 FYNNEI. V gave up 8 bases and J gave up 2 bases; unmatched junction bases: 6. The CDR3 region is CASQSQGANYGYTF. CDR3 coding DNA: TGTGCCAGCCAATCACAGGGGGCGAACTATGGCTACACCTTC.

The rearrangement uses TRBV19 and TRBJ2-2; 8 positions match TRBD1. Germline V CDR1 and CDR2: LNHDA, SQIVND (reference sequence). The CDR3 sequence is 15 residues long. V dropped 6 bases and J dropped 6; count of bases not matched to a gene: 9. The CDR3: CASRPQGALPGELFF. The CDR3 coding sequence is TGTGCCAGTAGACCCCAGGGGGCCCTCCCCGGGGAGCTGTTTTTT.

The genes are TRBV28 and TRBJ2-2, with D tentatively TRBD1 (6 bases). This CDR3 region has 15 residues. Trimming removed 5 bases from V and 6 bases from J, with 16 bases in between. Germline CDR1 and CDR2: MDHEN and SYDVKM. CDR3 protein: CASSNTGMRAGELFF. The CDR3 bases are TGTGCCAGCAGTAACACAGGGATGAGGGCCGGGGAGCTGTTTTTT.

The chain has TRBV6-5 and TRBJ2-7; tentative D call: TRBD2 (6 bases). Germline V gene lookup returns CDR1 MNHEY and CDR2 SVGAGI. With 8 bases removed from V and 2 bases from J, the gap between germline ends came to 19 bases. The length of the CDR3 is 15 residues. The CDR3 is CASSLAASRTYEQYF. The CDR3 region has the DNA TGTGCCAGCTCCTTAGCGGCTAGCCGGACCTACGAGCAGTACTTC.

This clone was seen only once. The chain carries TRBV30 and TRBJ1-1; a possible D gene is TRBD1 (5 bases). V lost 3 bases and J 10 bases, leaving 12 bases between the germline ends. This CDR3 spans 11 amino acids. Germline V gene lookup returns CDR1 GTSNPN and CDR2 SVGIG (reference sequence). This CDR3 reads CAWRHAGGAFF. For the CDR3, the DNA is TGTGCCTGGAGGCACGCGGGGGGAGCTTTCTTT.

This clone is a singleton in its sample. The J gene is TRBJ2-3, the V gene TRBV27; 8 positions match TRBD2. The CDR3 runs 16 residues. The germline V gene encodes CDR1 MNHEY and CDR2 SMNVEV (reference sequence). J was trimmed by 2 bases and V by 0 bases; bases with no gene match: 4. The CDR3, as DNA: TGTGCCAGCAGTTTATCGTCGCGGGGGGTCACAGATACGCAGTATTTT. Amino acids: CASSLSSRGVTDTQYF.

This chain's CDR3 is CASGGDKPNTEAFF. The CDR3 DNA sequence: TGTGCCAGCGGCGGGGACAAGCCGAACACTGAAGCTTTCTTT. V and J are TRBV9 and TRBJ1-1, with TRBD1 as a possible D gene (6 bases). The CDR3 has 14 amino acids. Trimming removed 7 bases at V and 1 base at J, with 14 bases between. Germline loops: CDR1 SGDLS, CDR2 YYNGEE.

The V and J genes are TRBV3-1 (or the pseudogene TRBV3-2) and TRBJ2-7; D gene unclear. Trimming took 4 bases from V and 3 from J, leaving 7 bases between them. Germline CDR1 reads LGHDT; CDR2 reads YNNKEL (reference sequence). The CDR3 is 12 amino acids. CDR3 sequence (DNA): TGTGCCAGCAGCCGAACTCTCTACGAGCAGTACTTC. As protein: CASSRTLYEQYF.

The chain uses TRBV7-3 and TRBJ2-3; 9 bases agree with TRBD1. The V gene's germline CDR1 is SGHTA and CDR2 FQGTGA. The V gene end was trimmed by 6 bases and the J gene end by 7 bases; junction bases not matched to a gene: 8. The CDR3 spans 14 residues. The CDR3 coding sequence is TGTGCCAGCAGTACCGGGACAGGGTCTCATACGCAGTATTTT. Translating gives CASSTGTGSHTQYF.

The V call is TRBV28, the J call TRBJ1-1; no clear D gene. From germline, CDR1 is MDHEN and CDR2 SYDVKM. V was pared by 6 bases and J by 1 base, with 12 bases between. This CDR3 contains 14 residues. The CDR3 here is CASSFLNRNTEAFF. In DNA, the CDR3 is TGTGCCAGCAGCTTCCTTAACAGGAACACTGAAGCTTTCTTT. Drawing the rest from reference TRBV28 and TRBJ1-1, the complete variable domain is DVKVTQSSRYLVKRTGEKVFLECVQDMDHENMFWYRQDPGLGLRLIYFSYDVKMKEKGDIPEGYSVSREKKERFSLILESASTNQTSMYLCASSFLNRNTEAFFGQGTRLTVV.

CDR3 DNA sequence: TGTGCCAGCAGCTTGGCTTACGGTTCCTACAATGAGCAGTTCTTC. It codes for CASSLAYGSYNEQFF. The gene calls are TRBV7-3 and TRBJ2-1; D unresolved. Trimming stripped 3 bases from V and 1 base from J, with 10 bases between. There are 15 residues in the CDR3. CDR1 and CDR2 from the germline V gene are SGHTA and FQGTGA. The entire variable domain, with the rest obtained from reference TRBV7-3 and TRBJ2-1, is as follows: GAGVSQTPSNKVTEKGKYVELRCDPISGHTALYWYRQSLGQGPEFLIYFQGTGAADDSGLPNDRFFAVRPEGSVSTLKIQRTERGDSAVYLCASSLAYGSYNEQFFGPGTRLTVL.

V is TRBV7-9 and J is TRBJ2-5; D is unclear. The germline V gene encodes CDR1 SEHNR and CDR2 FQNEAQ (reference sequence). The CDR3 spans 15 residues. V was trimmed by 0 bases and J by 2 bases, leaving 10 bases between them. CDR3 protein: CASSLALWGQETQYF. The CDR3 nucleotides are TGTGCCAGCAGCTTAGCACTGTGGGGACAAGAGACCCAGTACTTC.

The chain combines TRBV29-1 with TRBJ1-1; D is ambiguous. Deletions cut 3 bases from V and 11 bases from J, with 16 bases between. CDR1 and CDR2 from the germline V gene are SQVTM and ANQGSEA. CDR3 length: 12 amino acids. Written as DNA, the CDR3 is TGCAGCGTTGATGCAGGAAGCGGGTATGCTTTCTTT. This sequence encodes CSVDAGSGYAFF.

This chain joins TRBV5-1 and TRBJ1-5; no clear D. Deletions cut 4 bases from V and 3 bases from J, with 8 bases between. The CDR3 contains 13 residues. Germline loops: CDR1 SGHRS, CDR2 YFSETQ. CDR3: CASSQGPNQPQHF. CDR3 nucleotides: TGCGCCAGCAGCCAAGGGCCCAATCAGCCCCAGCATTTT.

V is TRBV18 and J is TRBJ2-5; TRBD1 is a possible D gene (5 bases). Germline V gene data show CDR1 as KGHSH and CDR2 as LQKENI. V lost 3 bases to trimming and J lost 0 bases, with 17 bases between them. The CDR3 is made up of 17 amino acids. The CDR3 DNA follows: TGTGCCAGCTCACCGGTTCAAGGACAATCGTACCAAGAGACCCAGTACTTC. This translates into CASSPVQGQSYQETQYF.

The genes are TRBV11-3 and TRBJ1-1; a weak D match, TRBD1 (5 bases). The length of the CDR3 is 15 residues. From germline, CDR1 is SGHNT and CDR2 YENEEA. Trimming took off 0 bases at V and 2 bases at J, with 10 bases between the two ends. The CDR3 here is CASSLDGGINTEAFF. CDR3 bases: TGTGCCAGCAGCTTAGATGGGGGGATTAACACTGAAGCTTTCTTT.

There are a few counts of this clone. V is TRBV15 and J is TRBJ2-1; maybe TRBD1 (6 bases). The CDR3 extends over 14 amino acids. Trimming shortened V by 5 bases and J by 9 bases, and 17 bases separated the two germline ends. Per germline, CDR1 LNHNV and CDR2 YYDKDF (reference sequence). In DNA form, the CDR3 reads TGTGCCACCAGCCAAACAGGGTGGGATGGTGAGCAGTTCTTC. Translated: CATSQTGWDGEQFF.

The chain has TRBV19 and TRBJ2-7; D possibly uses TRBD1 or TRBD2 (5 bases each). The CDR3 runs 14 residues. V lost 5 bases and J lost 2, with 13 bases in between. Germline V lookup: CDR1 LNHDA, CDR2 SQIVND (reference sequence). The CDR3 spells CASSSPGRTYEQYF. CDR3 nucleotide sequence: TGTGCCAGTAGTTCTCCGGGACGTACCTACGAGCAGTACTTC.

The CDR3: CASSLAAPSSLHF. CDR3 bases: TGTGCCAGCAGCTTAGCGGCACCTAGTTCCCTCCACTTT. The chain joins TRBV7-2 to TRBJ1-6; no reliable D call. V was clipped by 0 bases and J by 14 bases, with 11 bases between them. The CDR3 length is 13 residues. CDR1 SGHTA and CDR2 FQGNSA come from the germline V gene.

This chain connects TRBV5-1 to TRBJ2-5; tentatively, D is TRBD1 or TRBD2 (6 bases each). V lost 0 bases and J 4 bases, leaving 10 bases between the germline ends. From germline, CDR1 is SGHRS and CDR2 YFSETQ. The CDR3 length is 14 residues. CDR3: CASSLEGGSETQYF. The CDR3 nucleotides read TGCGCCAGCAGCTTGGAGGGGGGTTCAGAGACCCAGTACTTC.

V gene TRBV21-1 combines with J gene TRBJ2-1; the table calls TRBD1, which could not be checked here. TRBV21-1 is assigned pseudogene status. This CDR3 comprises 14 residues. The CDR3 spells CASSPGTGGVEQFF. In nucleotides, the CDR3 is TGTGCCAGCAGCCCTGGGACAGGGGGCGTTGAGCAGTTCTTC.

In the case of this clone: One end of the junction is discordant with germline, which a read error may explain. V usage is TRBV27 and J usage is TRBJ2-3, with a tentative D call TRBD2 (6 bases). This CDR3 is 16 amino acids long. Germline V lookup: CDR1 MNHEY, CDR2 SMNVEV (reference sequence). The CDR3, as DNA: TGTGTCAGCAGTTTATCTCGGGACTCAGTCACAGATACGCAGTATTTT. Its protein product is CVSSLSRDSVTDTQYF.

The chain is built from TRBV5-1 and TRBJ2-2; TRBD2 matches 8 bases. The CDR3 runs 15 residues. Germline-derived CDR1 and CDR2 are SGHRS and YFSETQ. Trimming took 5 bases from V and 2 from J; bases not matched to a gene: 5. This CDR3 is CASRPGTSNTGELFF. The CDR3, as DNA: TGCGCCAGCAGACCCGGGACTAGTAACACCGGGGAGCTGTTTTTT.

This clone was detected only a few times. The CDR3 DNA sequence: TGTGCCAGCAGCGGAACCGGGAGACCCTACGAAGCTTTCTTT. This encodes CASSGTGRPYEAFF. The V call is TRBV5-6, the J call TRBJ1-1; no firm D call. The CDR3 sequence is 14 residues long. V was cut by 4 bases and J by 8 bases, with 18 bases left in between. Germline assignment: CDR1 SGHDT and CDR2 YYEEEE.

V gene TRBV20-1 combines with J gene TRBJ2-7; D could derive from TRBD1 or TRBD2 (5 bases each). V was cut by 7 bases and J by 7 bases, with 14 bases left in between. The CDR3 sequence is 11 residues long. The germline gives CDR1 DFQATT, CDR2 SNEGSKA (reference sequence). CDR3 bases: TGCAGTGTTGGGGACCCGTGGGAGCAGTACTTC. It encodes CSVGDPWEQYF.

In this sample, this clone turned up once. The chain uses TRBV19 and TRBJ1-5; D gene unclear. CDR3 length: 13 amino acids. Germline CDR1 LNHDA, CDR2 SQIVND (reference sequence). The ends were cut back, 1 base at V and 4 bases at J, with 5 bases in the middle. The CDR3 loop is CASSIGQNQPQHF. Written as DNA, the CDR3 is TGTGCCAGTAGTATAGGACAAAATCAGCCCCAGCATTTT.